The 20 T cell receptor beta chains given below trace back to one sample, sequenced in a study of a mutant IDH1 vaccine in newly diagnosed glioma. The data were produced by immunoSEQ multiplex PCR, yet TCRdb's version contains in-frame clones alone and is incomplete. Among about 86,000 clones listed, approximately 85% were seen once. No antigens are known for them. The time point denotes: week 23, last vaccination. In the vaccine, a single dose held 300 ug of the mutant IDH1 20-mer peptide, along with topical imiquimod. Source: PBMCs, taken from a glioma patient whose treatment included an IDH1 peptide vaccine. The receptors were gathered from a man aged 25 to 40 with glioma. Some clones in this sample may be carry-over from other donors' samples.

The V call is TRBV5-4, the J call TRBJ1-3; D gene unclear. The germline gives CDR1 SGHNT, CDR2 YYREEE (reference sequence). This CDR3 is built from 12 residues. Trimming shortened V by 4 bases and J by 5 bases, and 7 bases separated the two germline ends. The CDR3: CASSRDRNTIYF. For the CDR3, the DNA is TGTGCCAGCAGCCGTGACCGAAACACCATATATTTT.

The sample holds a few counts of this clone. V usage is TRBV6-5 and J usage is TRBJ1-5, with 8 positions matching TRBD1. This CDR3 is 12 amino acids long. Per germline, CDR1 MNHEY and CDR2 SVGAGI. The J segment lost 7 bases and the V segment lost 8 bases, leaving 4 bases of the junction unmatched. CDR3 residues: CASQTGDQPQHF. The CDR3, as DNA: TGTGCCAGCCAGACAGGGGACCAGCCCCAGCATTTT.

The CDR3 is CASSMVRTNEKLFF. CDR3 nucleotides: TGTGCCAGTAGTATGGTACGGACTAATGAAAAACTGTTTTTT. The chain links TRBV19 to TRBJ1-4; no definite D call. The germline V and J ends were trimmed by 3 bases and 2 bases, with 7 bases remaining between them. This CDR3 region has 14 residues. The germline V gene has CDR1 LNHDA and CDR2 SQIVND (reference sequence).

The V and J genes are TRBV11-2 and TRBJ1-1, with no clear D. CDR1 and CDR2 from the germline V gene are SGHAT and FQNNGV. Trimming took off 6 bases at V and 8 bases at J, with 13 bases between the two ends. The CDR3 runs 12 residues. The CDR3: CASSSALLEAFF. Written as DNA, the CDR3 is TGTGCCAGCAGTTCTGCACTCCTGGAAGCTTTCTTT.

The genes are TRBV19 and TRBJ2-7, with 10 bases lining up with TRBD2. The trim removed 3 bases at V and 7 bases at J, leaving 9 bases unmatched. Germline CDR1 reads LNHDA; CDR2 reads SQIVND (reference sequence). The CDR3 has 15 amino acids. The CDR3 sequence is CASSIRAGGPWEQYF. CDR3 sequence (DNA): TGTGCCAGTAGTATCCGAGCGGGAGGGCCTTGGGAGCAGTACTTC.

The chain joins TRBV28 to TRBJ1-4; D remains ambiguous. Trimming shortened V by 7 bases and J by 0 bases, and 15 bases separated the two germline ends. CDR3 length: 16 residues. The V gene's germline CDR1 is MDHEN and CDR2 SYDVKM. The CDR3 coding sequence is TGTGCCAGCACCGTACGTGGTACTGCAACTAATGAAAAACTGTTTTTT. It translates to CASTVRGTATNEKLFF. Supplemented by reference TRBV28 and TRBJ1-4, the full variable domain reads DVKVTQSSRYLVKRTGEKVFLECVQDMDHENMFWYRQDPGLGLRLIYFSYDVKMKEKGDIPEGYSVSREKKERFSLILESASTNQTSMYLCASTVRGTATNEKLFFGSGTQLSVL.

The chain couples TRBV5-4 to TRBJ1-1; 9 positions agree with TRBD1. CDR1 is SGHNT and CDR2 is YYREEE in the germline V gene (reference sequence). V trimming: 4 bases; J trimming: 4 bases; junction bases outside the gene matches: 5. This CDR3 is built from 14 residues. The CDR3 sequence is CASSTRDRATEAFF. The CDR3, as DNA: TGTGCCAGCAGCACCCGGGACAGGGCCACTGAAGCTTTCTTT. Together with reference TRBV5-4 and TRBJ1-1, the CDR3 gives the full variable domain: ETGVTQSPTHLIKTRGQQVTLRCSSQSGHNTVSWYQQALGQGPQFIFQYYREEENGRGNFPPRFSGLQFPNYSSELNVNALELDDSALYLCASSTRDRATEAFFGQGTRLTVV.

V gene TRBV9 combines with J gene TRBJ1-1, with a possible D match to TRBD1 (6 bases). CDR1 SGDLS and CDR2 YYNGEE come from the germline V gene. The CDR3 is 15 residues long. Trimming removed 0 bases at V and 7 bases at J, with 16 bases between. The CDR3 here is CASSVDRAGLGEAFF. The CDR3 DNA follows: TGTGCCAGCAGCGTAGACAGGGCGGGACTGGGTGAAGCTTTCTTT. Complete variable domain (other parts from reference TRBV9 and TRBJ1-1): DSGVTQTPKHLITATGQRVTLRCSPRSGDLSVYWYQQSLDQGLQFLIQYYNGEERAKGNILERFSAQQFPDLHSELNLSSLELGDSALYFCASSVDRAGLGEAFFGQGTRLTVV.

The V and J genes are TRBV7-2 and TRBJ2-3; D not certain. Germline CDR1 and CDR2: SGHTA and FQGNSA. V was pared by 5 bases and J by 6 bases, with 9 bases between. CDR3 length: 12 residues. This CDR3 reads CASSQGIDTQYF. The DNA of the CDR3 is TGTGCCAGCAGCCAAGGAATCGATACGCAGTATTTT.

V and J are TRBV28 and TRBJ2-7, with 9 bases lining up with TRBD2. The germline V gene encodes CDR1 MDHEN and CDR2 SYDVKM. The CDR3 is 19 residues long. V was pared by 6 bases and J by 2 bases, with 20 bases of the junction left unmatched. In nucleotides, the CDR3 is TGTGCCAGCAGCCCCACTAGCGGGCACTTGACGAGCGAAACCTACGAGCAGTACTTC. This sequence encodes CASSPTSGHLTSETYEQYF.

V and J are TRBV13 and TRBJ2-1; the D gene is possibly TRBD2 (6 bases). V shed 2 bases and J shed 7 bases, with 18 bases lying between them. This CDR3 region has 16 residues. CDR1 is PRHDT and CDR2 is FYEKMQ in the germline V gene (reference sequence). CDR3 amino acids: CASSLPTEGFRNEQFF. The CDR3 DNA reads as TGTGCCAGCAGCTTACCCACGGAGGGATTCAGGAATGAGCAGTTCTTC.

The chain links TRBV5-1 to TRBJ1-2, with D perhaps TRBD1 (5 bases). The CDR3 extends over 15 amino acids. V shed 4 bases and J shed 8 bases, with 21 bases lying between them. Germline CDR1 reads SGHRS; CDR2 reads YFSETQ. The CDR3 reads CASSPALGRGEGYTF. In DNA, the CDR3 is TGCGCCAGCAGCCCCGCGTTGGGGAGGGGTGAAGGCTACACCTTC.

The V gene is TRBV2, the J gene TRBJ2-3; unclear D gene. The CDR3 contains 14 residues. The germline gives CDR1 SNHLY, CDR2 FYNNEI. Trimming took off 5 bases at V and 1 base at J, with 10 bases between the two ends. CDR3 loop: CASSLSGGTDTQYF. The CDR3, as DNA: TGTGCCAGCAGTCTCTCTGGGGGCACAGATACGCAGTATTTT.

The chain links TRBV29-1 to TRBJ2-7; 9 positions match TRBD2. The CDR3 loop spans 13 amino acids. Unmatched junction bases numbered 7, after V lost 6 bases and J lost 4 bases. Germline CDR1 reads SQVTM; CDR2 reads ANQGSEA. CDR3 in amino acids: CSVETSGTYEQYF. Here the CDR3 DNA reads TGCAGCGTCGAGACTAGCGGAACTTACGAGCAGTACTTC.

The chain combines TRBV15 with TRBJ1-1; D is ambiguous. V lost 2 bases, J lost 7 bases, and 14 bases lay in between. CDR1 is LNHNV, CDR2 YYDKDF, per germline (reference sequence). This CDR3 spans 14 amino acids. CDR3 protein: CATSRSTPAGEAFF. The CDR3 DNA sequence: TGTGCCACCAGCAGATCCACCCCAGCAGGTGAAGCTTTCTTT.

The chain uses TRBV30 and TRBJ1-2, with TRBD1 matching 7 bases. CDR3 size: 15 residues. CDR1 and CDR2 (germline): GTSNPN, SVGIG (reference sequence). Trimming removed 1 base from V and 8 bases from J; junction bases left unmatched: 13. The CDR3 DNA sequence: TGTGCCTGGAGTGGACAGGGCCTCCCCTCCTACGGCTACACCTTC. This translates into CAWSGQGLPSYGYTF.

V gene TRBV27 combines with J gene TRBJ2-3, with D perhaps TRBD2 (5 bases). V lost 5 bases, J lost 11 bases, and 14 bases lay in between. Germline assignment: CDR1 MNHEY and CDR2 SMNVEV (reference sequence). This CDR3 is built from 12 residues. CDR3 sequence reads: CASSKGAAEQYF. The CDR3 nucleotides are TGTGCCAGCAGTAAGGGAGCCGCGGAGCAGTATTTT.

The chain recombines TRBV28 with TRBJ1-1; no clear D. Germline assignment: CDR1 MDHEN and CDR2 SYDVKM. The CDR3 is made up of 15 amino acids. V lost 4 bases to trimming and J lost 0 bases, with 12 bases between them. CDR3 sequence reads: CASSSLGDMNTEAFF. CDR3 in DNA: TGTGCCAGCAGTTCCCTGGGAGATATGAACACTGAAGCTTTCTTT.

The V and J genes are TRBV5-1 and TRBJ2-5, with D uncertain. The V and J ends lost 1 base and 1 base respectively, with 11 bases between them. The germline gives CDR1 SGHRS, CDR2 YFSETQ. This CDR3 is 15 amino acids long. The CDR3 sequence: CASSLYRVTQETQYF. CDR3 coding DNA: TGCGCCAGCAGCTTGTACCGGGTCACCCAAGAGACCCAGTACTTC.

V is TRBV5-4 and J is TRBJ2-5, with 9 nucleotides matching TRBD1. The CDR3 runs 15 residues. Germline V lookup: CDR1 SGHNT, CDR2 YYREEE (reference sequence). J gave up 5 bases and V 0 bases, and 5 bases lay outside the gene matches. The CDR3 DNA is TGTGCCAGCAGCTTGGGGGACAGGGTAGTGGAGACCCAGTACTTC. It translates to CASSLGDRVVETQYF. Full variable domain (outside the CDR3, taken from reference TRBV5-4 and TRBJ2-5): ETGVTQSPTHLIKTRGQQVTLRCSSQSGHNTVSWYQQALGQGPQFIFQYYREEENGRGNFPPRFSGLQFPNYSSELNVNALELDDSALYLCASSLGDRVVETQYFGPGTRLLVL.